Shown below are 28 T cell receptor beta chains from a single sample sequenced in a study of T cells expressing NK-cell markers. One entry per CDR3 protein, without DNA, is what TCRdb gives after re-calling the 5' RACE reads. The listing contains hundreds of thousands of distinct CDR3 sequences. The sample was blood T cells: a sorted CD56 or NKG2C T cell subset, CD4+ or CD8+ T cells, or bulk PBMC T cells (not recorded which). All receptors derive from a woman aged 18-69 years in good health.

This chain connects TRBV5-5 to TRBJ1-2; TCRdb's D gene call, TRBD1, goes unchecked for lack of DNA. Germline values: CDR1 SGHKS, CDR2 YYEKEE (reference sequence). The CDR3 consists of 14 residues. The CDR3 spells CASSEDRANYGYTF.

The chain is built from TRBV5-4 and TRBJ2-2; TCRdb's D gene call, TRBD2, goes unchecked for lack of DNA. From germline, CDR1 is SGHNT and CDR2 YYREEE (reference sequence). The CDR3 covers 18 residues. CDR3 loop: CASSYPNAGTRVTGELFF. Combining the CDR3 with reference TRBV5-4 and TRBJ2-2 gives the whole variable domain ETGVTQSPTHLIKTRGQQVTLRCSSQSGHNTVSWYQQALGQGPQFIFQYYREEENGRGNFPPRFSGLQFPNYSSELNVNALELDDSALYLCASSYPNAGTRVTGELFFGEGSRLTVL.

V usage is TRBV29-1 and J usage is TRBJ2-1; the TRBD2 assignment by TCRdb is unverifiable without DNA. The CDR3 is made up of 14 amino acids. Per the germline V gene, CDR1 is SQVTM and CDR2 is ANQGSEA. The CDR3 loop is CSVRGETGRDEQFF.

The chain has TRBV20-1 and TRBJ2-7; TCRdb proposes TRBD2, but this gene call is untestable without DNA. The CDR3 extends over 12 amino acids. Germline V CDR1 and CDR2: DFQATT, SNEGSKA (reference sequence). CDR3 amino acids: CSAISGRGEQYF.

The rearrangement joins TRBV20-1 to TRBJ2-1; TCRdb names TRBD2, which stays unverified in the absence of DNA. Germline CDR1 is DFQATT and CDR2 is SNEGSKA (reference sequence). This CDR3 region has 14 residues. The CDR3 is CSALRRNSYNEQFF.

The chain employs TRBV30 and TRBJ2-2; the TCRdb D gene call, TRBD1, has no DNA to confirm it. Germline CDR1 and CDR2: GTSNPN and SVGIG (reference sequence). The CDR3 sequence is 14 residues long. The chain's CDR3 is CAWRRDPRSGELFF.

The chain is built from TRBV29-1 and TRBJ1-1; the TCRdb call, TRBD1, lacks DNA for checking. Germline assignment: CDR1 SQVTM and CDR2 ANQGSEA. The CDR3 length is 14 residues. The CDR3 here is CSVGAGGRNTEAFF.

The rearrangement uses TRBV20-1 and TRBJ2-2. The V gene's germline CDR1 is DFQATT and CDR2 SNEGSKA (reference sequence). The CDR3 runs 14 residues. The CDR3 protein is CSASPRRLSGELFF.

This chain links TRBV28 with TRBJ2-7; TCRdb designates TRBD1, a call that cannot be tested without DNA. Germline lookup yields CDR1 MDHEN and CDR2 SYDVKM. The length of the CDR3 is 14 residues. The CDR3 here is CASRTQGSSYEQYF.

V is TRBV29-1 and J is TRBJ1-3; TCRdb outputs TRBD1, but without DNA this stays unchecked. The CDR3 has 14 residues. Germline V gene sequence: CDR1 SQVTM, CDR2 ANQGSEA. The CDR3 spells CSVRTGPFENTIYF.

This chain links TRBV12-3 or TRBV12-4 with TRBJ1-5; TCRdb's D call, TRBD1, is unchecked because there is no DNA. The CDR3 spans 14 residues. The CDR3 protein is CASSRQGNNQPQHF.

The chain carries TRBV7-3 and TRBJ1-6; TCRdb returns TRBD1, unconfirmable since there is no DNA. The CDR3 spans 14 residues. Germline values: CDR1 SGHTA, CDR2 FQGTGA. CDR3: CASSTGESNSPLHF.

The chain joins TRBV10-3 to TRBJ1-3. Germline V gene lookup returns CDR1 ENHRY and CDR2 SYGVKD. This CDR3 region has 14 residues. The CDR3 protein is CAISRTDSGNTIYF.

The rearrangement links TRBV11-2 to TRBJ2-1; the TRBD2 assignment by TCRdb is unverifiable without DNA. Germline-derived CDR1 and CDR2 are SGHAT and FQNNGV. This CDR3 has 14 residues. The CDR3 sequence is CASSLLAGGNEQFF. Filled out from reference TRBV11-2 and TRBJ2-1, the complete variable domain reads EAGVAQSPRYKIIEKRQSVAFWCNPISGHATLYWYQQILGQGPKLLIQFQNNGVVDDSQLPKDRFSAERLKGVDSTLKIQPAKLEDSAVYLCASSLLAGGNEQFFGPGTRLTVL.

V usage is TRBV29-1 and J usage is TRBJ2-7; TCRdb indicates TRBD1, and absent DNA this call remains unverified. The germline V gene has CDR1 SQVTM and CDR2 ANQGSEA. This CDR3 is 12 amino acids long. CDR3 in amino acids: CSVEVDSYEQYF.

V gene TRBV12-3 or TRBV12-4 combines with J gene TRBJ2-7; TCRdb names TRBD2, which stays unverified in the absence of DNA. This CDR3 is 14 amino acids long. The CDR3 protein is CASNPRGLAYEQYF.

This chain uses TRBV7-2 with TRBJ2-3; TCRdb indicates TRBD2, and absent DNA this call remains unverified. The CDR3 extends over 16 amino acids. The germline V gene encodes CDR1 SGHTA and CDR2 FQGNSA. This CDR3 reads CASSSRTSGITDTQYF.

The V gene is TRBV6-5, the J gene TRBJ2-1. This CDR3 is 14 amino acids long. The germline CDR1 and CDR2 sequences are MNHEY and SVGAGI. CDR3 sequence reads: CASSYSGPHNEQFF.

The chain uses TRBV24-1 and TRBJ2-3; TCRdb's D call, TRBD1, is unchecked because there is no DNA. Germline V gives CDR1 KGHDR, CDR2 SFDVKD. CDR3 length: 16 amino acids. The CDR3 sequence is CATSDDTGTSGNTQYF.

The rearrangement links TRBV4-2 to TRBJ2-3; TCRdb returns TRBD2, unconfirmable since there is no DNA. The CDR3 spans 19 residues. The germline V gene has CDR1 LGHNA and CDR2 YNFKEQ. The CDR3: CASSQLAGGPVGPTDTQYF.

The V and J genes are TRBV5-4 and TRBJ2-1; TCRdb indicates TRBD1, and absent DNA this call remains unverified. The CDR3 totals 16 residues. In germline, CDR1 is SGHNT, CDR2 YYREEE (reference sequence). The CDR3 is CASSLGGTGSYNEQFF.

This chain joins TRBV12-3 or TRBV12-4 and TRBJ2-4; TCRdb's D gene call, TRBD2, goes unchecked for lack of DNA. There are 15 residues in the CDR3. The CDR3 spells CASTSSGGPGNIQYF.

The V and J genes are TRBV20-1 and TRBJ2-7. Germline-derived CDR1 and CDR2 are DFQATT and SNEGSKA (reference sequence). The length of the CDR3 is 14 residues. The CDR3 loop is CSARVRGNWDEQYF.

The V gene is TRBV29-1, the J gene TRBJ2-5; TCRdb proposes TRBD2, but this gene call is untestable without DNA. The V gene's germline CDR1 is SQVTM and CDR2 ANQGSEA. This CDR3 is built from 15 residues. This CDR3 is CSARGWGGNGKTQYF.

This rearrangement joins TRBV20-1 to TRBJ2-3; TCRdb designates TRBD2, a call that cannot be tested without DNA. The CDR3 sequence is 16 residues long. Germline V gene sequence: CDR1 DFQATT, CDR2 SNEGSKA (reference sequence). CDR3 region: CSASASGGVGTDTQYF.

The rearrangement joins TRBV6-1 to TRBJ2-3. The CDR3 contains 14 residues. Germline lookup yields CDR1 MNHNS and CDR2 SASEGT. Here the CDR3 reads CASSQEAFADTQYF.

V is TRBV5-5 and J is TRBJ2-3; TCRdb's D call, TRBD1, is unchecked because there is no DNA. CDR1 is SGHKS, CDR2 YYEKEE, per germline (reference sequence). The CDR3 sequence is 13 residues long. CDR3 in amino acids: CASSREWGDTQYF.

The chain carries TRBV7-9 and TRBJ2-1. The CDR3 has 11 residues. Germline values: CDR1 SEHNR, CDR2 FQNEAQ (reference sequence). CDR3 sequence: CASSLEYEQFF.